This TCR beta chain was documented in a study of human T cells and chemical hapten exposure. This clonotype was seen repeatedly, ten times or more. CDR3 length: 12 residues. Germline CDR1 and CDR2: DFQATT and SNEGSKA (reference sequence). Trimming took 3 bases from V and 4 from J, leaving 6 bases between them. TCRdb called the RACE reads again in MiXCR, with one record for every CDR3 protein. The table records roughly 82,000 distinct CDR3 sequences, about 11% of them present only once. The time point: patch test 1, 2 weeks after DPC sensitization. Noted treatment: therapeutic diphenylcyclopropenone sensitization with weekly scalp DPC.

The source material was whole blood, sampled in connection with sensitization to the hapten diphenylcyclopropenone (DPC). This receptor was identified in a woman in her fifties or sixties with alopecia areata. Some clones in this sample may be carry-over from other donors' samples. The chain links TRBV20-1 to TRBJ2-2; either TRBD1 or TRBD2 may fit D (5 bases each). The CDR3 coding sequence is TGCAGTGCTAGGAGGGGCACCGGGGAGCTGTTTTTT. Its protein is CSARRGTGELFF.